A selection of T cell receptor beta chains follows, all from one sample in a study of beta chain features in type 1 diabetes. This table comes from immunoSEQ multiplex PCR, and its TCRdb copy is limited to in-frame clones, with some not included. The sample consists of over 100,000 clones, about a sixth of them appearing once. Sequenced: central memory CD4+ T cells from blood. The receptors were gathered from a man aged 25 to 40 with type 1 diabetes. Each CDR3 is given with its conserved first and last residue. D genes are given only for firm matches. Size values are once, few and many counts, or a class for expanded clones, and some rows have none.

V gene	J gene	clone size	D gene	CDR3 DNA	CDR3 protein
TRBV7-6	TRBJ2-1	-	-	TGTGCCAGCAGCTTAGCGAAGGCACAGCTTTATGATGAGCAGTTCTTC	CASSLAKAQLYDEQFF
TRBV6-5	TRBJ1-2	few	-	TGTGCCAGCAGACCCTCGGTAAGGGACTATGGCTACACCTTC	CASRPSVRDYGYTF
TRBV7-2	TRBJ2-3	-	TRBD2	TGTGCCAGCAGCCGTAGCGGGGGAAGCACAGATACGCAGTATTTT	CASSRSGGSTDTQYF
TRBV2	TRBJ2-1	many	-	TGTGCCAGCGGCAGGGAGCAGTTCTTC	CASGREQFF
TRBV9	TRBJ2-3	few	-	TGTGCCAGCAGCGGCTACCCCATAACAGATACGCAGTATTTT	CASSGYPITDTQYF
TRBV7-2	TRBJ2-1	-	TRBD1	TGTGCCAGCAGCCCGACAGGGTGGTTAAATGAGCAGTTCTTC	CASSPTGWLNEQFF
TRBV28	TRBJ1-4	few	TRBD1	TGTGCCAGCAGGCCGGGACAGGGAGGGATAGGAAAACTGTTTTTT	CASRPGQGGIGKLFF
TRBV5-6	TRBJ2-4	-	TRBD1	TGTGCCAGCAGCCGACAGGGGACCTACATTCAGTACTTC	CASSRQGTYIQYF
TRBV4-2	TRBJ2-1	few	-	TGTGCCAGCAGCCAAGAGGGAAATGAGCAGTTCTTC	CASSQEGNEQFF
TRBV4-2	TRBJ2-1	few	-	TGTGCCAGCAGCCAAGCCGAGACTAGTCAGAATGAGCAGTTCTTC	CASSQAETSQNEQFF
TRBV5-1	TRBJ2-2	-	-	TGCGCCAGCAGCTTTATAGGGGAAACCGGGGAGCTGTTTTTT	CASSFIGETGELFF
TRBV5-1	TRBJ2-1	-	TRBD1	TGCGCCAGCAGCTTCTTACCCGGACAGGGGGCGAATGAGCAGTTCTTC	CASSFLPGQGANEQFF
TRBV9	TRBJ2-1	few	TRBD1	TGTGCCAGCAGCCCCCACGGGACAGGAATCAATGAGCAGTTCTTC	CASSPHGTGINEQFF
TRBV18	TRBJ2-1	few	TRBD2	TGTGCCAGCTCACCCCCTAGCGGGGGGGTGTTTGAAAATGAGCAGTTCTTC	CASSPPSGGVFENEQFF
TRBV7-2	TRBJ2-2	-	-	TGTGCCAGCAGCTTTTCAGGGAACACCGGGGAGCTGTTTTTT	CASSFSGNTGELFF
TRBV4-3	TRBJ2-7	-	-	TGCGCCAGCAGCCAAGAAGTTACCTACGAGCAGTACTTC	CASSQEVTYEQYF
TRBV11-1	TRBJ1-1	many	-	TGTGCCAGCAGCTTCGACACTGAAGCTTTCTTT	CASSFDTEAFF
TRBV7-2	TRBJ1-6	-	-	TGTGCCAGCAGCTTAAAACAGGGCGGTTATAATTCACCCCTCCACTTT	CASSLKQGGYNSPLHF
TRBV29-1	TRBJ2-5	few	-	TGCAGCGTTGCTCGAACCGACGAAGGGACCCAGTACTTC	CSVARTDEGTQYF
TRBV14	TRBJ2-1	-	TRBD1	TGTGCCAGCAGCACACGACAGGGATATGGGGCACCGGACCGCAATGAGCAGTTCTTC	CASSTRQGYGAPDRNEQFF
TRBV12-5	TRBJ2-3	few	-	TGTGCTACTCCCTCCACAGATACGCAGTATTTT	CATPSTDTQYF
TRBV7-2	TRBJ2-3	-	TRBD1	TGTGCCAGCAGCTTAGCTCCGGGACAGGGAGGGGATACGCAGTATTTT	CASSLAPGQGGDTQYF
TRBV29-1	TRBJ1-2	few	TRBD1	TGCAGCCAATCTCAGGGGGGGCTAGCTAACTATGGCTACACCTTC	CSQSQGGLANYGYTF
TRBV30	TRBJ2-7	-	-	TGTGCCTGGAGTGGCACCGGGTCTAAGGTGCAGTACTTC	CAWSGTGSKVQYF
TRBV18	TRBJ2-3	few	-	TGTGCCAGCTCACCGGATGTCATCACAGATACGCAGTATTTT	CASSPDVITDTQYF
TRBV14	TRBJ1-1	large	-	TGTGCCAGCAGCTTCGGTCCCGGGGAGGCTTTCTTT	CASSFGPGEAFF
TRBV7-9	TRBJ2-4	-	-	TGTGCCAGCAGCTCCTATTTAGCCAAAAACATTCAGTACTTC	CASSSYLAKNIQYF
TRBV2	TRBJ2-5	-	-	TGTGCCAGCAGTACCTCGGGGGAGGAGACCCAGTACTTC	CASSTSGEETQYF
TRBV29-1	TRBJ1-4	-	TRBD1	TGCAGCGTGGGACAGGGGAAAGTAGCTAATGAAAAACTGTTTTTT	CSVGQGKVANEKLFF
TRBV28	TRBJ2-3	-	-	TGTGCCAGCAGTTCTGTATGGGGTGATAGGGATACGCAGTATTTT	CASSSVWGDRDTQYF
TRBV29-1	TRBJ2-1	many	-	TGCAGCGTTGTTTCCCCATACAAGTACAATGAGCAGTTCTTC	CSVVSPYKYNEQFF
TRBV6-1	TRBJ2-4	-	-	TGTGCCGTATCCCCCACCCTAGCCAAAAACATTCAGTACTTC	CAVSPTLAKNIQYF
TRBV5-4	TRBJ1-4	few	TRBD1	TGTGCCAGCAGCCCCATGGGACAGGGCCTTAATGAAAAACTGTTTTTT	CASSPMGQGLNEKLFF
TRBV5-5	TRBJ2-3	-	-	TGTGCCAGCAGCTTGTTAGAAGATACGCAGTATTTT	CASSLLEDTQYF
TRBV5-6	TRBJ1-5	-	-	TGTGCCAGCAGCTCCCAGGTGGGGGAGGGCAATCAGCCCCAGCATTTT	CASSSQVGEGNQPQHF
TRBV14	TRBJ2-4	few	TRBD1	TGTGCCAGCAGCCCCGGGACAGTGAACATTCAGTACTTC	CASSPGTVNIQYF
TRBV7-2	TRBJ2-3	few	-	TGTGCCAGCATCACCGGGACATTGGACACAGATACGCAGTATTTT	CASITGTLDTDTQYF
TRBV7-2	TRBJ2-1	-	-	TGTGCCAGCAGCCCGTCGTACAATGAGCAGTTCTTC	CASSPSYNEQFF
TRBV9	TRBJ2-1	few	-	TGTGCCAGCAGCGCCCAAACAAGCGGTTCAGGGATCTTC	CASSAQTSGSGIF
TRBV29-1	TRBJ2-7	-	-	TGCAGCGTTGAGGCCGACGGATACGAGCAGTACTTC	CSVEADGYEQYF
TRBV30	TRBJ1-4	few	-	TGTGCCTTGTCCAGTAAAGGGTTGGCTAATGAAAAACTGTTTTTT	CALSSKGLANEKLFF
TRBV15	TRBJ1-1	few	-	TGTGCCACCAGCAGAGTGGGGGTACGAGCTTTCTTT	CATSRVGVRAFF
TRBV7-2	TRBJ2-1	few	TRBD1	TGTGCCAGCAGCCGGGAAGGGGGCACCTACAATGAGCAGTTCTTC	CASSREGGTYNEQFF
TRBV9	TRBJ2-3	few	TRBD2	TGTGCCAGCAGCTCGCGATGGAGCGGGGGATCCACAGATACGCAGTATTTT	CASSSRWSGGSTDTQYF
TRBV29-1	TRBJ1-2	-	-	TGCAGCGTTTCTGGGCAAGACTATGGCTACACCTTC	CSVSGQDYGYTF
TRBV4-2	TRBJ2-3	-	TRBD1	TGTGCCAGCAGCCCGGGGACAGGGCAGGGGGATACGCAGTATTTT	CASSPGTGQGDTQYF
TRBV9	TRBJ2-1	-	TRBD2	TGTGCCAGCAGCGTAGCTACTAGCGAGGGTGAGCAGTTCTTC	CASSVATSEGEQFF
TRBV7-9	TRBJ2-3	-	-	TGTGCCAGCAGCTTGTTTGTGGATACGCAGTATTTT	CASSLFVDTQYF
TRBV2	TRBJ2-5	few	-	TGTGCCAGCAGTGTGAGGGAACAAGAGACCCAGTACTTC	CASSVREQETQYF
TRBV28	TRBJ2-6	-	-	TGTGCCAGCAGAACAGCAGGAGGGGTCTCTGGGGCCAACGTCCTGACTTTC	CASRTAGGVSGANVLTF
TRBV28	TRBJ2-2	few	-	TGTGCCAGCAGTTTACACGGGCAGGGGTTCACCGGGGAGCTGTTTTTT	CASSLHGQGFTGELFF
TRBV7-9	TRBJ2-7	-	-	TGTGCCAGCAGCTTGGGGGTGGTGGCGGGGGCCAACGAGCAGTACTTC	CASSLGVVAGANEQYF
TRBV19	TRBJ2-7	once	TRBD2	TGTGCCAGTAGTCCTAGCGGACTCTCCTACGAGCAGTACTTC	CASSPSGLSYEQYF
TRBV30	TRBJ1-5	few	TRBD1	TGTGCCTGGAGTCCTACACTGACAGGGGGCAATCAGCCCCAGCATTTT	CAWSPTLTGGNQPQHF
TRBV10-3	TRBJ1-2	few	-	TGTGCCATCACCACGCCGGGCAGCTGGGGCTACACCTTC	CAITTPGSWGYTF
TRBV7-8	TRBJ2-3	few	TRBD2	TGTGCCAGCAGCTTAAAGCGGGGTTACACAGATACGCAGTATTTT	CASSLKRGYTDTQYF
TRBV28	TRBJ1-2	few	TRBD1	TGTGCCAGCAGTCCCGACAGGGTTACCTATGGCTACACCTTC	CASSPDRVTYGYTF